This passage covers 30 T cell receptor beta chains from one sample sequenced in a study of T-cell reconstitution after alpha-beta-depleted transplantation in children. Library preparation (for TCRbeta) was performed with unique molecular identifiers. TCRdb called the PCR reads again in MiXCR, with one record for every CDR3 protein. Counted here are around 580,000 distinct CDR3 sequences, about 23% occurring once; the ten biggest clones make up 14%. The sample here was PBMCs, mostly from graft donor cells, taken 360 days after TCRalphabeta/CD19-depleted stem cell transplant. These TCRs come from a boy in the first two years of life who had a stem cell transplant for acute myeloid leukemia, so the T cells may come from the graft donor.

The chain recombines TRBV7-2 with TRBJ1-5; D not resolved. Trimming took 2 bases from V and 6 from J, leaving 14 bases between them. The germline V gene has CDR1 SGHTA and CDR2 FQGNSA. The CDR3 is 15 residues long. CDR3 sequence reads: CASSLSREFGQPQHF. The CDR3 bases are TGTGCCAGCAGCTTATCGCGGGAATTCGGTCAGCCCCAGCATTTT.

This clonotype was found a few times. The CDR3 region is CSARSGRARVETQYF. DNA for the CDR3: TGCAGTGCTAGATCTGGCAGGGCCAGGGTGGAGACCCAGTACTTC. The V and J genes are TRBV20-1 and TRBJ2-5; perhaps TRBD1 as D (5 bases). V gave up 2 bases and J gave up 5 bases, with 18 bases separating them. CDR1 DFQATT and CDR2 SNEGSKA come from the germline V gene (reference sequence). The CDR3 consists of 15 residues.

This chain uses TRBV7-8 with TRBJ2-7; D is perhaps TRBD1 or TRBD2 (5 bases each). Looked up from germline, CDR1 is SGHVS and CDR2 is FQNEAQ. The CDR3 loop spans 15 amino acids. V lost 6 bases, J lost 2 bases, and 17 bases lay in between. For the CDR3, the DNA is TGTGCCAGCAGTTCCCTGAGGGGACGCACCTACGAGCAGTACTTC. It codes for CASSSLRGRTYEQYF.

This clonotype was picked up many times. This CDR3 reads CASRPSTYEQYF. The CDR3, as DNA: TGTGCCAGCAGACCTTCTACCTACGAGCAGTACTTC. The gene calls are TRBV6-6 and TRBJ2-7; D is uncertain. This CDR3 contains 12 residues. V was clipped by 6 bases and J by 2 bases, with 8 bases between them. From germline, CDR1 is MNHNY and CDR2 SVGAGI (reference sequence).

This clonotype appeared a few times. V and J are TRBV29-1 and TRBJ1-1, with 8 bases aligning to TRBD1. V was clipped by 6 bases and J by 2 bases; unmatched bases: 8. Germline V gives CDR1 SQVTM, CDR2 ANQGSEA. The CDR3 is made up of 14 amino acids. The CDR3 loop is CSVSDRAPNTEAFF. The CDR3 DNA follows: TGCAGCGTATCGGACAGGGCCCCCAACACTGAAGCTTTCTTT.

In this sample, this clonotype turned up a few times. The rearrangement links TRBV6-5 to TRBJ2-1; D is ambiguous. The germline CDR1 and CDR2 sequences are MNHEY and SVGAGI. V lost 0 bases and J 1 base, leaving 13 bases between the germline ends. The CDR3 runs 17 residues. The CDR3 coding sequence is TGTGCCAGCAGTTACTCATGGGTCCTTCGGTCCTACAATGAGCAGTTCTTC. Its translation: CASSYSWVLRSYNEQFF.

Comment on this clonotype: A much larger clone is a single base away; this may be a read error. V and J are TRBV20-1 and TRBJ2-1, with TRBD2 matching over 8 bases. The CDR3 contains 11 residues. The germline V gene has CDR1 DFQATT and CDR2 SNEGSKA (reference sequence). The CDR3 region is CSGTSSNEQFF. The CDR3 bases are TGCAGCGGGACTAGTAGCAATGAGCAGTTCTTC.

This clonotype has just a few counts. CDR3 DNA sequence: TGCGCCAGCAGCGAAGGACAGGGTGAGAATGTTTCACCCCTCCACTTT. This codes for CASSEGQGENVSPLHF. The gene calls are TRBV5-1 and TRBJ1-6, with 8 bases that match TRBD1. The CDR3 spans 16 residues. The V gene end was trimmed by 4 bases and the J gene end by 9 bases; junction bases not matched to a gene: 12. Germline V CDR1 and CDR2: SGHRS, YFSETQ.

This clonotype was detected many times. V usage is TRBV9 and J usage is TRBJ1-2; D is perhaps TRBD1 (6 bases). V lost 0 bases and J 6 bases, leaving 12 bases between the germline ends. In germline, CDR1 is SGDLS, CDR2 YYNGEE. The CDR3 contains 14 residues. The CDR3 DNA reads as TGTGCCAGCAGCGTAGCTCCCAGGGGAGATGGCTACACCTTC. Translated: CASSVAPRGDGYTF.

This clonotype occurred a few times. The gene calls are TRBV27 and TRBJ1-2, with 9 nucleotides matching TRBD1. The CDR3 is made up of 15 amino acids. The trim removed 5 bases at V and 3 bases at J, leaving 7 bases unmatched. CDR1 MNHEY and CDR2 SMNVEV come from the germline V gene (reference sequence). CDR3 region: CASSPRQGEYYGYTF. The CDR3 nucleotides are TGTGCCAGCAGTCCGCGACAGGGGGAGTACTATGGCTACACCTTC.

This CDR3 is CASSRGEEDIGGTQYF. The CDR3 DNA reads as TGTGCCAGCAGTCGGGGTGAGGAGGATATCGGTGGTACGCAGTATTTT. The chain has TRBV12-3 or TRBV12-4 and TRBJ2-3; perhaps TRBD2 as D (5 bases). The length of the CDR3 is 16 residues. Trimming pared 5 bases from V and 8 bases from J, leaving 23 bases between.

The chain combines TRBV7-9 with TRBJ1-2; the D gene is possibly TRBD1 (6 bases). Germline V gene lookup returns CDR1 SEHNR and CDR2 FQNEAQ (reference sequence). Between the trimmed V and J ends, which lost 11 bases and 5 bases, there was a span of 12 bases. The CDR3 covers 11 residues. CDR3 residues: CAAWGLYGYTF. The DNA for the CDR3 is TGTGCCGCGTGGGGGCTATATGGCTACACCTTC.

The sample holds a few counts of this clonotype. V is TRBV12-3 or TRBV12-4 and J is TRBJ2-1; D possibly uses TRBD1 or TRBD2 (5 bases each). This CDR3 is 15 amino acids long. Trimming pared 5 bases from V and 2 bases from J, leaving 13 bases between. DNA for the CDR3: TGTGCCAGCAGTCCCTCCGGGGCCACCTACAATGAGCAGTTCTTC. Residues: CASSPSGATYNEQFF.

The chain recombines TRBV6-2 or TRBV6-3 with TRBJ2-1, with 14 bases aligning to TRBD2. V was clipped by 6 bases and J by 0 bases; unmatched bases: 13. The CDR3 is 20 amino acids. Germline CDR1 and CDR2: MNHEY and SVGEGT. The CDR3 loop is CASSPMGLAGAKSSYNEQFF. The CDR3 nucleotides read TGTGCCAGCAGCCCCATGGGACTAGCGGGGGCTAAAAGCTCCTACAATGAGCAGTTCTTC.

This clonotype showed up just a few times. J is TRBJ1-3 and V is TRBV12-3 or TRBV12-4; D is possibly TRBD1 (6 bases). This CDR3 region has 15 residues. Trimming took off 5 bases at V and 0 bases at J, with 11 bases between the two ends. CDR3 residues: CASSNTGPSGNTIYF. In DNA form, the CDR3 reads TGTGCCAGCAGTAACACAGGGCCCTCTGGAAACACCATATATTTT.

The chain is built from TRBV9 and TRBJ2-5, with D hard to call. Per the germline V gene, CDR1 is SGDLS and CDR2 is YYNGEE. Deletions cut 0 bases from V and 3 bases from J, with 18 bases between. This CDR3 comprises 17 residues. The CDR3 reads CASSVDDDEMGEETQYF. For the CDR3, the DNA is TGTGCCAGCAGCGTAGACGATGACGAAATGGGCGAAGAGACCCAGTACTTC.

This chain uses TRBV21-1 with TRBJ2-3; TRBD1 is the table's D call, not checked against the DNA. TRBV21-1 is assigned pseudogene status. The CDR3 has 18 amino acids. Here the CDR3 DNA reads TGTGCCAGCCCACCGTACCCTAGGGGGGTAATGAGCGCAGATACGCAGTATTTT. Translated, it gives CASPPYPRGVMSADTQYF.

This clonotype was found many times. The J gene is TRBJ2-3, the V gene TRBV9; perhaps TRBD1 as D (6 bases). The CDR3 has 18 residues. V was cut by 4 bases and J by 2 bases, with 23 bases left in between. Germline-derived CDR1 and CDR2 are SGDLS and YYNGEE. CDR3 in amino acids: CASSTPGSDRQITDTQYF. In DNA, the CDR3 is TGTGCCAGCAGCACACCCGGCTCGGACAGACAGATCACAGATACGCAGTATTTT.

Only a few counts were recorded for this clonotype. The chain employs TRBV20-1 and TRBJ2-1; TRBD1 matches at 8 bases. The CDR3 length is 14 residues. The J segment lost 5 bases and the V segment lost 6 bases, leaving 9 bases of the junction unmatched. Germline CDR1 reads DFQATT; CDR2 reads SNEGSKA (reference sequence). Here the CDR3 reads CSARTGLGNNEQFF. The CDR3 nucleotides are TGCAGTGCCAGGACAGGGCTTGGGAACAATGAGCAGTTCTTC.

This chain uses TRBV20-1 with TRBJ1-5; no reliable D call. This CDR3 is built from 14 residues. Germline lookup yields CDR1 DFQATT and CDR2 SNEGSKA (reference sequence). CDR3 sequence reads: CSYSKGDSNQPQHF. CDR3 coding DNA: TGCAGCTATTCAAAGGGAGATAGCAATCAGCCCCAGCATTTT.

This clonotype was seen ten or more times. The rearrangement uses TRBV20-1 and TRBJ2-1; weak D call: TRBD2 (5 bases). CDR1 and CDR2 (germline): DFQATT, SNEGSKA (reference sequence). There are 13 residues in the CDR3. Trimming shortened V by 6 bases and J by 8 bases, and 17 bases separated the two germline ends. The CDR3 nucleotides are TGCAGTGCGCCCGACTACGAGCTTTATGAGCAGTTCTTC. Residues: CSAPDYELYEQFF.

This clonotype was observed a handful of times. V usage is TRBV15 and J usage is TRBJ2-2; D gene unclear. V was pared by 4 bases and J by 6 bases, with 21 bases between. Germline CDR1 and CDR2: LNHNV and YYDKDF (reference sequence). This CDR3 has 17 residues. The CDR3 sequence: CATSTAPGPFDAGELFF. As DNA, the CDR3 is TGTGCCACCAGCACAGCCCCGGGCCCTTTTGACGCCGGGGAGCTGTTTTTT.

The chain couples TRBV6-5 to TRBJ1-1; unclear D gene. Germline V gene sequence: CDR1 MNHEY, CDR2 SVGAGI. There are 14 residues in the CDR3. V lost 0 bases to trimming and J lost 3 bases, with 8 bases between them. In DNA form, the CDR3 reads TGTGCCAGCAGTTACTCGAGTCAGGACACTGAAGCTTTCTTT. It translates to CASSYSSQDTEAFF.

This clonotype came up a few times. The V call is TRBV27, the J call TRBJ1-5, with 8 bases that match TRBD1. The CDR3 is 14 residues long. With V trimmed by 6 bases and J by 2 bases, 3 bases remained unmatched. Germline loops: CDR1 MNHEY, CDR2 SMNVEV (reference sequence). CDR3 protein: CASRSTGGNQPQHF. DNA for the CDR3: TGTGCCAGCAGATCGACAGGGGGCAATCAGCCCCAGCATTTT.

V usage is TRBV20-1 and J usage is TRBJ2-2, with D unresolved. The CDR3 is 14 amino acids. Germline CDR1 and CDR2: DFQATT and SNEGSKA (reference sequence). The V and J ends lost 0 bases and 4 bases respectively, with 9 bases between them. The chain's CDR3 is CSARDSVPTGELFF. CDR3 bases: TGCAGTGCTAGAGATTCCGTTCCCACCGGGGAGCTGTTTTTT.

This clonotype was detected a few times. The rearrangement links TRBV5-1 to TRBJ2-1; TRBD2 matches 8 bases. The germline V gene encodes CDR1 SGHRS and CDR2 YFSETQ. CDR3 length equals 15 residues. J gave up 8 bases and V 2 bases, and 9 bases lay outside the gene matches. The CDR3 nucleotides read TGCGCCAGCAGCTTACAAGCGGGGGTTACGGATGAGCAGTTCTTC. It encodes CASSLQAGVTDEQFF.

This clonotype was counted a few times. V usage is TRBV20-1 and J usage is TRBJ2-1, with TRBD2 identical over 14 bases. The length of the CDR3 is 15 residues. Per germline, CDR1 DFQATT and CDR2 SNEGSKA (reference sequence). Trimming cost V 5 bases and J 6 bases; bases outside gene matches: 6. In DNA form, the CDR3 reads TGCAGTGCTGGGACTAGCGGGGGCCGCCTCAATGAGCAGTTCTTC. Protein sequence: CSAGTSGGRLNEQFF.

The sample holds a few counts of this clonotype. This chain links TRBV12-3 or TRBV12-4 with TRBJ1-2; 7 bases map to TRBD1. The V segment lost 4 bases and the J segment 4 bases; nucleotides outside the gene matches: 9. The CDR3 spans 15 residues. CDR3: CASSSGGLGAYGYTF. For the CDR3, the DNA is TGTGCCAGCAGTTCAGGGGGACTAGGAGCCTATGGCTACACCTTC.

This clonotype was picked up many times. The CDR3 DNA reads TGCAGTGCTTTCAGGGGATATACGCAGTATTTT. This sequence encodes CSAFRGYTQYF. This sequence joins TRBV20-1 and TRBJ2-3; tentative D call: TRBD1 (6 bases). V dropped 5 bases and J dropped 7 bases, with 10 bases sitting between them. The CDR3 is made up of 11 amino acids. Germline lookup yields CDR1 DFQATT and CDR2 SNEGSKA (reference sequence).

This clonotype was recorded a few times. The V gene is TRBV29-1, the J gene TRBJ1-1; TRBD1 might be the D (5 bases). The CDR3 runs to 15 residues. In germline, CDR1 is SQVTM, CDR2 ANQGSEA. Between the trimmed V and J ends, which lost 3 bases and 0 bases, there was a span of 14 bases. The CDR3 spells CSVDYTGPLNTEAFF. In nucleotides, the CDR3 is TGCAGCGTTGACTACACAGGACCTCTGAACACTGAAGCTTTCTTT.